The entry below gives a single TCR beta chain sequence along with its context. CDR3 length: 18 residues. The germline V gene encodes CDR1 SEHNR and CDR2 FQNEAQ (reference sequence). Germline trimming cut 5 bases from V and 0 bases from J; bases unmatched to any gene: 13. The data belong to a study of OX40 agonist ivuxolimab in advanced cancers. Study at large: Past anti-PD-1, anti-PD-L1 or anti-CTLA-4 therapy was accepted, and approximately 37% had received some.

Profiled with immunoSEQ multiplex PCR; TCRdb holds only in-frame clones, not every one. Counted here are about 36,000 clones, over 75% occurring once; the ten biggest clones make up 21%. This chain links TRBV7-9 with TRBJ2-7, with 10 bases matching TRBD2. This specimen was CD4+ or CD8+ T cells sorted from blood, taken in a trial of the OX40 agonist ivuxolimab. This clonotype was sampled from an adult with an advanced solid tumor such as melanoma, head and neck, liver or kidney cancer. The CDR3 reads CASSPGGLAGVRSYEQYF. CDR3 nucleotide sequence: TGTGCCAGCAGCCCCGGGGGGCTAGCGGGAGTTCGCTCCTACGAGCAGTACTTC. The variable domain in full, completed from reference TRBV7-9 and TRBJ2-7, reads DTGVSQNPRHKITKRGQNVTFRCDPISEHNRLYWYRQTLGQGPEFLTYFQNEAQLEKSRLLSDRFSAERPKGSFSTLEIQRTEQGDSAMYLCASSPGGLAGVRSYEQYFGPGTRLTVT.